The clone carrying this T cell receptor beta chain was seen a handful of times. V lost 5 bases, J lost 10 bases, and 9 bases lay in between. This CDR3 has 11 residues. Germline CDR1 reads MDHEN; CDR2 reads SYDVKM. This entry is derived from a study of blood T cells in healthy people across ages. Using a J-beta primer mix together with a sample-barcoded 5' primer, a second PCR was run for about 6 to 11 cycles. In TCRdb, the 5' RACE reads were re-called with MiXCR into one record per CDR3 protein. The data hold 1.5 million to 2 million distinct CDR3 sequences, with less than 50% observed a single time. This rearrangement joins TRBV28 to TRBJ2-1; D ambiguous. What was sequenced was blood. The receptor was derived from a woman in her thirties or forties in good health. CDR3 loop: CASSPQREQFF. The CDR3 nucleotides read TGTGCCAGCAGTCCCCAGAGGGAGCAGTTCTTC.